Below, 11 T cell receptor beta chains from the same sample are listed, as sequenced in a study of T-cell reconstitution after alpha-beta-depleted transplantation in children. It was with unique molecular identifiers that the TCRbeta library was prepared. Using its own MiXCR run on the PCR reads, TCRdb lists one record per CDR3 protein. The sample lists just over 950,000 distinct CDR3 sequences, 25% to 30% occurring once. Sequences were derived from PBMCs, mostly from graft donor cells, sampled 360 days after TCRalphabeta/CD19-depleted stem cell transplant. These receptors all come from a boy younger than two who had a stem cell transplant for SCID, so the T cells may come from the graft donor.

The chain employs TRBV7-3 and TRBJ2-3; 8 bases fit TRBD2. CDR3 length: 17 amino acids. With 2 bases clipped from V and 5 bases from J, the junction kept 12 bases outside the gene matches. Germline V gene lookup returns CDR1 SGHTA and CDR2 FQGTGA. CDR3 sequence reads: CASSLEGSGVLGDTQYF. The CDR3 nucleotides are TGTGCCAGCAGCTTAGAGGGTAGCGGGGTGTTGGGAGATACGCAGTATTTT.

CDR3 DNA sequence: TGTGCCAGCAGCTTAGGAGGGGCCCTCTATAGCAATCAGCCCCAGCATTTT. Translated: CASSLGGALYSNQPQHF. The rearrangement uses TRBV7-2 and TRBJ1-5; D possibly corresponds to TRBD1 (5 bases). V was pared by 1 base and J by 0 bases, with 13 bases between. The CDR3 contains 17 residues. Germline V gene lookup returns CDR1 SGHTA and CDR2 FQGNSA.

The gene calls are TRBV29-1 and TRBJ2-7; perhaps TRBD2 as D (5 bases). CDR1 is SQVTM and CDR2 is ANQGSEA in the germline V gene. The length of the CDR3 is 14 residues. Deletions cut 7 bases from V and 2 bases from J, with 18 bases between. CDR3 sequence: CSAAGTGPPYEQYF. The CDR3 DNA follows: TGCAGCGCCGCGGGTACCGGCCCACCCTACGAGCAGTACTTC.

This clonotype was detected a few times. The V and J genes are TRBV27 and TRBJ2-7, with TRBD1 matching 9 bases. CDR3 length: 16 amino acids. CDR1 MNHEY and CDR2 SMNVEV come from the germline V gene (reference sequence). V lost 6 bases, J lost 6 bases, and 15 bases stayed unmatched. CDR3 amino acids: CASRSATGGSIGEQYF. The CDR3 DNA reads TGTGCCAGCAGATCCGCGACAGGGGGGTCGATAGGCGAGCAGTACTTC.

This clonotype was seen only a few times. This rearrangement joins TRBV5-1 to TRBJ2-1; 9 bases agree with TRBD1. The CDR3 spans 15 residues. The trim removed 3 bases at V and 3 bases at J, leaving 4 bases unmatched. CDR1 and CDR2 (germline): SGHRS, YFSETQ. The CDR3 region has the DNA TGCGCCAGCAGCTCGGGGGACAGGGACTACAATGAGCAGTTCTTC. Translation: CASSSGDRDYNEQFF.

This clonotype has more than one count but fewer than ten. The gene calls are TRBV12-3 or TRBV12-4 and TRBJ2-1; D tentatively reads TRBD1 or TRBD2 (5 bases each). The V gene lost 4 bases and the J gene lost 9 bases, with 19 bases spanning the gap. The CDR3 length is 15 residues. CDR3 sequence: CASSWPGGHKLEQFF. The DNA of the CDR3 is TGTGCCAGCAGTTGGCCTGGGGGTCATAAACTTGAGCAGTTCTTC.

The chain carries TRBV12-3 or TRBV12-4 and TRBJ2-7; D gene uncertain. Trimming removed 3 bases from V and 4 bases from J, with 7 bases in between. This CDR3 is 12 amino acids long. The CDR3 loop is CASSFYGYEQYF. The CDR3 DNA follows: TGTGCCAGCAGTTTCTACGGTTACGAGCAGTACTTC.

The gene calls are TRBV12-3 or TRBV12-4 and TRBJ2-5; TRBD1 is a possible D gene (6 bases). The CDR3 has 14 residues. V lost 6 bases and J 7 bases, leaving 18 bases between the germline ends. This chain's CDR3 is CASRASYRATTQYF. CDR3 coding DNA: TGTGCCAGCAGGGCCTCCTACAGGGCGACGACCCAGTACTTC.

This chain joins TRBV5-1 and TRBJ2-5, with 9 bases lining up with TRBD2. Germline values: CDR1 SGHRS, CDR2 YFSETQ. CDR3 length: 15 residues. V lost 2 bases and J lost 4; bases outside the gene matches: 6. CDR3 sequence: CASSFSDSGGETQYF. CDR3 bases: TGCGCCAGCAGCTTCTCGGATAGCGGGGGAGAGACCCAGTACTTC.

This clonotype has just a few counts. The chain links TRBV11-2 to TRBJ1-1, with D maybe TRBD1 (6 bases). The germline V gene has CDR1 SGHAT and CDR2 FQNNGV. The CDR3 is 16 residues long. V dropped 4 bases and J dropped 1 base, with 16 bases sitting between them. The DNA of the CDR3 is TGTGCCAGCAGCTCCAGGGGTTTTTGGGAGAACACTGAAGCTTTCTTT. This gives the protein CASSSRGFWENTEAFF.

The genes are TRBV5-6 and TRBJ2-7; tentative D call: TRBD2 (6 bases). The CDR3 loop spans 15 amino acids. The V gene's germline CDR1 is SGHDT and CDR2 YYEEEE. The V and J ends lost 1 base and 3 bases respectively, with 14 bases between them. The CDR3 DNA is TGTGCCAGCAGCTTGTTTGGCGGGGTAAGCTACGAGCAGTACTTC. This gives the protein CASSLFGGVSYEQYF.